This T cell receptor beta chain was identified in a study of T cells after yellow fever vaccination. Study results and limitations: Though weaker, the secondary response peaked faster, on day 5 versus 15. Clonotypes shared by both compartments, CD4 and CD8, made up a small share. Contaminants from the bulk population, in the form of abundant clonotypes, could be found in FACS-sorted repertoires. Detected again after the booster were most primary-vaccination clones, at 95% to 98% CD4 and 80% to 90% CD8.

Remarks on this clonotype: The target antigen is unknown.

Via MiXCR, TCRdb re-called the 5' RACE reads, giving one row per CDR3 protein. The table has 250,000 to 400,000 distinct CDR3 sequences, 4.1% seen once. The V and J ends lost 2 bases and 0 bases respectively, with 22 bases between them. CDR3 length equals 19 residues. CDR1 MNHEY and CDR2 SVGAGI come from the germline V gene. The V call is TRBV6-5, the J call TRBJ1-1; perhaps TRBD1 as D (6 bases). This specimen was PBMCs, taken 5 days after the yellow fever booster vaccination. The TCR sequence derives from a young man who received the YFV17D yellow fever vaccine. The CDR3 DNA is TGTGCCAGCAGTTACGGGACGTCTGAAGATGGGGGGCTGAACACTGAAGCTTTCTTT. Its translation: CASSYGTSEDGGLNTEAFF.